This T cell receptor beta chain was identified in a study of shared T cell receptors in the human thymus. Germline CDR1 SQVTM, CDR2 ANQGSEA. V shed 1 base and J 4 bases; nucleotides not matched to a gene: 11. The CDR3 has 17 amino acids. Clones were read by immunoSEQ multiplex PCR, and TCRdb kept only the in-frame ones, dropping some. This table has 700,000 or so clones, 80% to 90% appearing once. A note on this clone: Other DNA sequences in this sample translate to the same CDR3.

These same data were also listed under a study on human thymus T cells. That report notes: Having surgery to correct congenital heart defects, healthy Finnish infants acted as the donors. Thymus was obtained from resections taken during corrective heart surgery. Among thymic and blood repertoires, usage of V and J genes appeared biased. Thymic repertoires of unrelated individuals were reported in related research to overlap highly.

Sequencing used thymocytes. The gene calls are TRBV29-1 and TRBJ1-1; TRBD1 agrees at 11 bases. This TCR came from a girl under three years old with a congenital heart defect. The CDR3 nucleotides read TGCAGCGTTGAAGTATTACTCCGCGGACAGGGGGCCACTGAAGCTTTCTTT. Translating gives CSVEVLLRGQGATEAFF.